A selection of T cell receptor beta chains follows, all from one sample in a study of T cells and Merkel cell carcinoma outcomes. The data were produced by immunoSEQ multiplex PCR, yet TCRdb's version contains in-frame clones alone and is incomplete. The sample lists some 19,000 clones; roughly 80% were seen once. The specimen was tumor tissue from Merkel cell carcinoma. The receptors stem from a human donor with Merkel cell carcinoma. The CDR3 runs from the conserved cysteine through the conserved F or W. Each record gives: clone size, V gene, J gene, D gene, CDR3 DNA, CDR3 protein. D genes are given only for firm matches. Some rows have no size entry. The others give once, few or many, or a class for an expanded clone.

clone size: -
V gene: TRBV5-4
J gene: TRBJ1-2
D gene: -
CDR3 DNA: TGTGCCAGCAGCTCCCAGGCGCGCGGGGAGAGTGGCTACACCTTC
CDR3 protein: CASSSQARGESGYTF

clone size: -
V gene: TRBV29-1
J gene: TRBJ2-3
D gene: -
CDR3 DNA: TGCAGCGTTGAAGCAGTCCAACGATCACCCACAGATACGCAGTATTTT
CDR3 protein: CSVEAVQRSPTDTQYF

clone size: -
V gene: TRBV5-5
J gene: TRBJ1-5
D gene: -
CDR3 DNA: TGTGCCAGCAGCTTGCCTCCGACGGTTGATGAGGAGCCCCAGCATTTT
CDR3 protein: CASSLPPTVDEEPQHF

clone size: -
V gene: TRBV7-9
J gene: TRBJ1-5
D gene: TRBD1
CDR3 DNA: TGTGCCAGCAGCTCGACAGGGGCGGGGACCCAGCATTTT
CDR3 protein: CASSSTGAGTQHF

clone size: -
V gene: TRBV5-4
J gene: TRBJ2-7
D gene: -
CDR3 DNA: TGTGCCAGCAGCTCCCGGGACGGCTACGAGCAGTACTTC
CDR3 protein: CASSSRDGYEQYF

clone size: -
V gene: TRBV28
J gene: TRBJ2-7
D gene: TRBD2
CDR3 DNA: TGTGCCAGCAGTTTCGGGTCGCTAGCGGGGGGTGCCGACTACGAGCAGTACTTC
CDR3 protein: CASSFGSLAGGADYEQYF

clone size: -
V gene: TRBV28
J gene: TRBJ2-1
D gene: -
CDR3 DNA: TGTGCCAGCACTGGTGAATACAATGAGCAGTTCTTC
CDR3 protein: CASTGEYNEQFF

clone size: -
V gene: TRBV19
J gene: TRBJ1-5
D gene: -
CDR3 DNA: TGTGCCAGTACCGGTGTGGAGGGTACGCAGCCCCAGCATTTT
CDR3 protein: CASTGVEGTQPQHF

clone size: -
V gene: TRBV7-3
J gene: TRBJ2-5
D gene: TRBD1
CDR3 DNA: TGTGCCAGCAGCCGGAACCACAGGGGAGAGACGGAGACCCAGTACTTC
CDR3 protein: CASSRNHRGETETQYF

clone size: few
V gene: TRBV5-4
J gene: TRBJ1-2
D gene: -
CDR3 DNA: TGTGCCAGCAGCCGAGCCGGGGCCCACTATGGCTACACCTTC
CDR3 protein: CASSRAGAHYGYTF

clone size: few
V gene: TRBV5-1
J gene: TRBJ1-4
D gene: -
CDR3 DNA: TGCGCCAGCAGCTTGGGCGCTGATTCTAATGAAAAACTGTTTTTT
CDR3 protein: CASSLGADSNEKLFF

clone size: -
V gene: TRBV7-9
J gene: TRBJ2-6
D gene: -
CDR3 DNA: TGTGCCAGCAGCAAGAGAGGGGGGGCTGGGGCCAACGTCCTGACTTTC
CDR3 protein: CASSKRGGAGANVLTF

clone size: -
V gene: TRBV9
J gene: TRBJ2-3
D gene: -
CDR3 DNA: TGTGCCAGCAGCCCTCACACAGATACGCAGTATTTT
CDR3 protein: CASSPHTDTQYF

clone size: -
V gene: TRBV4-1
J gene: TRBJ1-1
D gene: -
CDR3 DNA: TGCGCCAGCAGCCCAAGTCGGACAGCTATGAACACTGAAGCTTTCTTT
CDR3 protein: CASSPSRTAMNTEAFF

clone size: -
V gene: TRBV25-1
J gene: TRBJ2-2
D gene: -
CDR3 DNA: TGTGCCAGCAGTGAATGGTCGGACGCAGACGGGGAGCTGTTTTTT
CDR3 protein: CASSEWSDADGELFF

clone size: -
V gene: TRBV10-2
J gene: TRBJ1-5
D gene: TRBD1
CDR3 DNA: TGCGCCAGCAGTGAGTCGTCACAGGGGTGGCAGCCCCAGCATTTT
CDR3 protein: CASSESSQGWQPQHF

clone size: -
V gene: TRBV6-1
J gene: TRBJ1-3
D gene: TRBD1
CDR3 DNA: TGTGCCAGCAGTGAAGGAGGACAGGGACGTTACACCATATATTTT
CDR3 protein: CASSEGGQGRYTIYF

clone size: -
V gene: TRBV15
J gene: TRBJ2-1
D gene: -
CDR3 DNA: TGTGCCACCAGCAGATACAATGAGCAGTTCTTC
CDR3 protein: CATSRYNEQFF

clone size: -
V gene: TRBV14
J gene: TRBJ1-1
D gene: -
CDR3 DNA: TGTGCCAGCAGCCCGGGGACAACCCGGTACACTGAAGCTTTCTTT
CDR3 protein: CASSPGTTRYTEAFF

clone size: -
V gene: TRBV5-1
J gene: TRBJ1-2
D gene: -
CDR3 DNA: TGCGCCAGCAGCCCCGGGACAAATTTAGGCTACACCTTC
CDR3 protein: CASSPGTNLGYTF

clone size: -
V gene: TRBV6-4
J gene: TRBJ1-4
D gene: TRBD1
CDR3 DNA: TGTGCCAGCAGTGACTTAAGGGGGCAAGAAGAAAAACTGTTTTTT
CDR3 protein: CASSDLRGQEEKLFF

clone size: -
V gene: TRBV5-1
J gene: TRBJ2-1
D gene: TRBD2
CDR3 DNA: TGCGCCAGCAGCTTGGAGGGACTAGCGGGAGTGGAGCAGTTCTTC
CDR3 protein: CASSLEGLAGVEQFF

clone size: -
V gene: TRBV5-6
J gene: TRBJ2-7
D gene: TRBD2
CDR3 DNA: TGTGCCAGCAGAGGGACTAGCGGGAGAGGGTTCTACTACGAGCAGTACTTC
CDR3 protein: CASRGTSGRGFYYEQYF

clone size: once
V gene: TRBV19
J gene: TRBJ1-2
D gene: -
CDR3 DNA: TGTGCCAGCCCCCCGATCGCTCTCTATGGCTACACCTTC
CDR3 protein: CASPPIALYGYTF

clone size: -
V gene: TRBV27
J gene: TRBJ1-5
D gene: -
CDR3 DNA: TGTGCCAGCAGACTAAGGGGAAACAATCAGCCCCAGCATTTT
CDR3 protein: CASRLRGNNQPQHF

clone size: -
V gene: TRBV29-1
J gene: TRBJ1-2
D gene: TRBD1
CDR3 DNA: TGCAGCGTTGACCAGGACAGGGGGAATGGCTACACCTTC
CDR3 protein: CSVDQDRGNGYTF

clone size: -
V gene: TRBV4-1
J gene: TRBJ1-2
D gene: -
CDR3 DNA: TGCGCCAGCAGCCAAGAACCCATATTAGCAACTAACTATGGCTACACCTTC
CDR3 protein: CASSQEPILATNYGYTF

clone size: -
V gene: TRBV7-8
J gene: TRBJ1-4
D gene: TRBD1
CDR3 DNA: TGTGCCAGCAGCTTCACCAGGGGGAATGAAAAACTGTTTTTT
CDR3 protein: CASSFTRGNEKLFF

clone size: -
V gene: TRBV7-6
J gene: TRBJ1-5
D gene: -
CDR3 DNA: TGTGCCAGCAGCTCCGGGTATAGCAATCAGCCCCAGCATTTT
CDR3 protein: CASSSGYSNQPQHF

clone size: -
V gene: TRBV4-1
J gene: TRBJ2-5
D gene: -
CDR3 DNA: TGCGCCAGCAGCCAACCCGGGGGAGCAGAAGAGACCCAGTACTTC
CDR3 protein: CASSQPGGAEETQYF

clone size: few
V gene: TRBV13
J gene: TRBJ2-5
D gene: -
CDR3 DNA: TGTGCCAGCAGCACCGCGGCCGAACAAGAGACCCAGTACTTC
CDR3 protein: CASSTAAEQETQYF

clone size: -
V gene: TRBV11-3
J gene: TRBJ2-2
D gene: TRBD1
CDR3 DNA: TGTGCCAGCAGCTTAGGTTGGCAGGGGGCATTCACCGGGGAGCTGTTTTTT
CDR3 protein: CASSLGWQGAFTGELFF